In its sample, the clone carrying this TCR beta chain was seen a few times. Its antigen is still unknown. This entry is derived from a study of OX40 agonist ivuxolimab in advanced cancers. At the level of the study: Patients with hepatocellular carcinoma, melanoma, renal cell or head and neck cancer made up the dose-escalation patients. Three patients got partial responses; one had hepatocellular carcinoma and two had cutaneous melanoma. Study results and caveats: Expanded clones were, on average, more numerous in CD8+ T cells than in CD4+.

Patients with autoimmune history or systemic immunosuppression were excluded. TCRdb's copy holds only in-frame clones and misses some; the assay was immunoSEQ multiplex PCR. Among tens of thousands of clones listed, about 90% were seen once. The sample was CD4+ or CD8+ T cells sorted from blood, taken in a trial of the OX40 agonist ivuxolimab. The sequence derives from an adult with an advanced solid tumor such as melanoma, head and neck, liver or kidney cancer.

CDR3 in amino acids: CASSYGAGGNTGELFF. For the CDR3, the DNA is TGTGCCAGCAGTTACGGAGCGGGGGGTAACACCGGGGAGCTGTTTTTT. The V gene is TRBV6-5, the J gene TRBJ2-2; 9 bases map to TRBD2. V was pared by 2 bases and J by 2 bases, with 3 bases of the junction left unmatched. There are 16 residues in the CDR3. Germline-derived CDR1 and CDR2 are MNHEY and SVGAGI.